This TCR beta chain was documented in a study of cytomegalovirus exposure and HLA in healthy donors (dated by TCRdb to 2016 to 2017). Background for the entire study: An earlier analysis of some 600 of the donors reported 276 Gb of sequence data and 95 million to 140 million unique TCR beta sequences obtained from around 170 million T cells. The genetic ancestry cluster associated with self-reported Caucasian donors included about four fifths of the 398 genotyped donors. Across approximately 420 genotyped donors of the cohort, an average of about 240,000 unique TCR beta nucleotide sequences per donor were sequenced, and roughly 20% of those sequences were non-productive. All discovery cohort repertoires had been generated using a single sequencing platform. Genome-wide SNP genotypes for about three fifths of the 666 donors were used in a later genetic analysis, which treated that subset as a discovery cohort. Because of strong linkage in the cohort, 5 or 6 DR-DQ haplotypes were treated as single units for association and clustering. High-throughput TCR immunosequencing, statistical association of individual TCRs with disease status, and machine learning were combined to predict cytomegalovirus infection status. Donor age, sex, ethnicity and CMV serostatus were compiled together with the repertoire data. Rather than drawing on any new phenotypic data, the later analysis identified candidate immune exposures from TCR beta sequences and the way those sequences occurred across donors. Class I and class II HLA loci were covered by the typing at four-digit resolution. About 310 gigabases of sequencing data and approximately 85 million unique TCR sequences were included in an early release covering 550 to 800 HLA-typed donors. The study used immunosequencing to profile the T cell repertoires of some 600 subjects and linked those repertoires to cytomegalovirus serostatus. Along with the roughly 610-subject first cohort, a separate validation cohort of roughly 110 different subjects was used. The study aimed to test whether signatures of past pathogen exposure could be identified by cataloging public T cell receptors. In a later analysis, previously published TCR beta repertoires from 670 or so donors were re-analyzed and high-resolution HLA genotyping was added so that TCR occurrence patterns could be studied. The number of donors typed differed by locus, with roughly 629-640 for A, B, C, DRB1 and DQB1, about 500 for DQA1, 600 to 610 for DPA1, and 450 to 480 for DPB1. An earlier analysis of some 600 of the donors applied high-throughput TCR beta sequencing to assess whether each TCR beta V gene segment acted as functional or pseudogenic. General conclusions and limits of the study: While some public TCRs were present in many individuals, most TCR sequences turned up only very rarely across donors. Over 15 rarely observed V segments, including chromosome 9 orphons, were excluded from the earlier analysis of approximately 600 of the donors because counts were too low. Sequencing depth was assumed to be roughly uniform across donors in the presence/absence analyses, though that assumption may not hold. The classifier was reported to diagnose cytomegalovirus status with high specificity and sensitivity in both the original cohort and the validation cohort. When HLA alleles, especially DR and DQ, strongly co-occurred, attributing TCR associations to individual alleles was difficult. A few of the identified cytomegalovirus-associated TCR beta chains were confirmed in vitro to be specific for cytomegalovirus antigens. In an earlier analysis of roughly 500 of the donors, most TCR beta V segments appeared in productive rearrangements about 87% or about 30% of the time, broadly matching IMGT annotations. The only immune exposure information available for the cohort was CMV serostatus. Compared with the approximately 670-donor mean, donors in an Asian-associated ancestry cluster had fewer N-insertions in productive TCRs, according to a later genetic analysis. Several of the top co-occurrence clusters appeared to be linked to parvovirus B19, influenza, CMV and Epstein-Barr virus, according to a later analysis. The authors suggested that the approach could potentially be extended to other disease states and immunological phenotypes. According to a later analysis, most CMV-associated TCR beta chains appeared to be HLA-restricted, and the HLA associations seemed to be driven largely by CMV exposure. This cohort had only TCR beta chains sequenced, and the lack of alpha or paired-chain data limited which features could be detected. Correlated functional status among segregating V segments might reflect linkage disequilibrium, but an unknown experimental factor could not be ruled out. In a later genetic analysis, a missense DCLRE1C variant was associated with V-gene and J-gene trimming of TCR beta chains, and the association was replicated in an independent cohort. In a later analysis, the rate of TCR association differed among HLA loci, with DRB1 alleles having the most associated TCRs and HLA-C alleles having the fewest. Some IMGT-functional V segments, including TRBV6-2 and TRBV6-3, could not be told apart with the 87-base-pair reads, so those segments were excluded. Because HLA typing was unavailable for some donors at each locus, only the typed subset was used in association tests. A cluster of highly shared sequence variants was judged likely to be a technical artifact of the sequencing pipeline. Specific HLA alleles were associated with 15,000 to 20,000 TCR beta sequences at a false discovery rate of 0.05 in a later analysis. The study gave a list of more than 150 TCR beta chains associated with cytomegalovirus. Compared with equally common non-associated chains, HLA-associated TCR beta chains in a later analysis were more clonally expanded and had lower generation probabilities. A further reported finding was that TCR beta sequences accurately predicted the HLA-A and HLA-B alleles for most subjects in the first cohort.

V has 4 bases trimmed and J has 5 bases trimmed; junction bases matching no gene number 12. There are 16 amino acids in the CDR3, from cysteine to phenylalanine inclusive. Only CDR3 DNA remains: 48 bases, in frame from the first base. The germline V gene (reference sequence) provides CDR1 LNHDA and CDR2 SQIVND. The cohort consisted of some 730 healthy bone marrow donors. All cohort members were sampled while nominally healthy, although unrecorded immune exposures were likely present. The donor tested CMV seropositive, placing the donor among the approximately 290 seropositive members of the cohort. A peripheral blood sample was provided by each donor, and peripheral blood mononuclear cells were used for TCR beta sequencing. Genomic DNA was extracted from the blood cell samples with the Qiagen DNeasy Blood Extraction Kit. Remarks on this clone: It has no known antigen specificity. Per-base quality was not reported, and no clone a single base away is much larger than it.

Receptor libraries were prepared by the immunoSEQ multiplex PCR assay. For the multiplex PCR, a mixture combining 60 forward primers for TCR Vbeta segments and 13 reverse primers for TCR Jbeta segments was used. The CDR3 region of rearranged TCR beta genes was amplified from genomic DNA by a multiplex PCR assay. On the Illumina HiSeq System, the amplified TCR beta libraries were sequenced as 87-base-pair reads. Per the source publication's procedure: In a later analysis, roughly 80 million unique TCR beta chains were counted across the 500 to 700 repertoires, and roughly 11 million of these chains were shared by at least two donors. Raw reads were error-corrected and collapsed into unique sequences by a nearest-neighbor algorithm in which closely related sequences were merged to remove PCR and sequencing errors. Alignment of CDR3 sequences to IMGT reference sequences was used to assign V, D and J gene segments. Each retained sequence needed at least a six-nucleotide match to both a V gene segment and a J gene segment. A rearrangement counted as productive if the CDR3 had no stop codons and remained in frame with V and J, and every other rearrangement counted as non-productive. Following IMGT convention, CDR3 was defined as the stretch from the second conserved V-encoded cysteine up to the conserved J-encoded phenylalanine. Sequences without an unambiguous match to a single V gene segment were excluded from the earlier analysis of 587 of the donors. An earlier analysis of 587 of the donors called V segments functional above 56.7% productive rearrangements and segregating when the between-donor standard deviation exceeded 5%. A statistical classification framework was built for diagnosing cytomegalovirus status from the catalog of TCR beta chain sequences. V and J gene assignment, in a later analysis, came from comparing TCR nucleotide sequences with IMGT/GENE-DB human TR gene sequences. In a later analysis, CDR3 sequences and most-parsimonious VDJ recombination scenarios were assigned using the TCRdist pipeline. In a later analysis, every TCR beta chain was defined by the combination of its CDR3 amino acid sequence and its V-gene family, and reads without a unique V-gene family were dropped. In a later analysis, several hundred highly shared, low-generation-probability nucleotide sequences were removed to address suspected cross-contamination and a sequencing artifact. A later analysis calculated a clonal expansion index for each public chain from normalized within-repertoire ranks of inferred template counts. In a later analysis, generation probabilities were computed using a VDJ recombination model fitted to out-of-frame rearrangements, and the results were checked against IGoR. Hypergeometric tests were used in a later analysis to score TCR-TCR, TCR-HLA and TCR-CMV co-occurrence, with a repertoire-size bias correction applied to the TCR pairs. False discovery rates were estimated in a later analysis by permuting HLA or CMV assignments 20 times. In a later analysis, co-occurring TCRs were grouped using DBSCAN, with TCRdist sequence similarity added in when clustering inside HLA-allele-positive subsets. Co-occurrence clustering excluded repertoires with fewer than 30,000 or more than 120,000 public chains, plus five with anomalous nucleotide sharing. TCRdb provides this immuneACCESS table in a form limited to in-frame rearrangements. Some clones are lacking; in checked studies, under half of them reflect an unresolved V gene, and why the rest are absent is not known. V, J and clone size were drawn from that table, and D and trimming were deduced from the DNA. The sample data list about 240,000 clones, and 82% of these were observed just once. 5% to 6.5% of the sample is in the top ten clones.

The sequenced sample was PBMCs. The receptor was isolated from a woman in her thirties or forties in good health and CMV-seropositive. The V and J segments used are TRBV19 and TRBJ2-7; 9 central nucleotides agree with TRBD1. CDR3 reads: CASSTFPGTGTHEQYF. The DNA is as follows: TGTGCCAGTAGTACTTTCCCCGGGACAGGGACCCACGAGCAGTACTTC. The entire variable domain, with the stretches around the CDR3 drawn from the reference TRBV19 and TRBJ2-7 proteins, is DGGITQSPKYLFRKEGQNVTLSCEQNLNHDAMYWYRQDPGQGLRLIYYSQIVNDFQKGDIAEGYSVSREKKESFPLTVTSAQKNPTAFYLCASSTFPGTGTHEQYFGPGTRLTVT.